This passage covers 31 T cell receptor beta chains from one sample sequenced in a study of blood T cell repertoires in COVID-19. Using immunoSEQ multiplex PCR, the repertoire was profiled, and TCRdb retains in-frame clones only, with some absent. The sample consists of 95,000 to 150,000 clones, over 80% of them appearing once. The sample comprised PBMCs or T cells enriched from blood (not recorded which). These receptors were obtained from a woman aged 25-40 years who had recovered from COVID-19.

This chain uses TRBV28 with TRBJ2-4, with D possibly being TRBD2 (5 bases). The CDR3 contains 14 residues. CDR1 MDHEN and CDR2 SYDVKM come from the germline V gene. V lost 1 base and J lost 3, with 7 bases in between. The CDR3 DNA is TGTGCCAGCAGTTTATTAGGAGGCAAAAACATTCAGTACTTC. The encoded protein is CASSLLGGKNIQYF.

This clone was recorded only once. The chain couples TRBV28 to TRBJ2-3, with D possibly being TRBD2 (6 bases). V lost 7 bases, J lost 11 bases, and 25 bases lay in between. The CDR3 spans 15 residues. Germline CDR1 is MDHEN and CDR2 is SYDVKM. CDR3 nucleotides: TGTGCCAGCAAACCCAGTGGGGGGAAACAGGCCAGGCAGTATTTT. Residues: CASKPSGGKQARQYF. Looking up the rest from reference TRBV28 and TRBJ2-3 gives the full variable domain: DVKVTQSSRYLVKRTGEKVFLECVQDMDHENMFWYRQDPGLGLRLIYFSYDVKMKEKGDIPEGYSVSREKKERFSLILESASTNQTSMYLCASKPSGGKQARQYFGPGTRLTVL.

The chain employs TRBV7-2 and TRBJ1-1, with D tentatively TRBD1 (5 bases). The CDR3 extends over 14 amino acids. V lost 5 bases, J lost 5 bases, and 15 bases lay in between. The germline V gene has CDR1 SGHTA and CDR2 FQGNSA. The CDR3 DNA is TGTGCCAGCAGCCTTTCAGCAGGGAAGACTGAAGCTTTCTTT. This codes for CASSLSAGKTEAFF.

V is TRBV7-3 and J is TRBJ2-3, with D possibly being TRBD2 (7 bases). The CDR3 is 15 amino acids. The V gene lost 0 bases and the J gene lost 2 bases, with 9 bases spanning the gap. Germline CDR1 is SGHTA and CDR2 is FQGTGA. This CDR3 reads CASSLTGGLTDTQYF. CDR3 in DNA: TGTGCCAGCAGCTTAACGGGGGGGCTCACAGATACGCAGTATTTT.

This clone was picked up one time. V is TRBV7-2 and J is TRBJ1-1; D unclear. Germline V lookup: CDR1 SGHTA, CDR2 FQGNSA. The ends were cut back, 1 base at V and 1 base at J, with 16 bases in the middle. The CDR3 runs 17 residues. In nucleotides, the CDR3 is TGTGCCAGCAGCTTAGGAACTAGGGAAAGAGGGAACACTGAAGCTTTCTTT. The encoded protein is CASSLGTRERGNTEAFF.

V usage is TRBV30 and J usage is TRBJ2-1, with D perhaps matching TRBD2 (5 bases). The CDR3 spans 14 residues. In germline, CDR1 is GTSNPN, CDR2 SVGIG (reference sequence). Trimming removed 3 bases at V and 4 bases at J, with 13 bases between. Here the CDR3 reads CAWRILRGYNEQFF. CDR3 sequence (DNA): TGTGCCTGGAGGATCCTAAGAGGGTACAATGAGCAGTTCTTC.

The chain is built from TRBV19 and TRBJ2-7; TRBD2 is a possible D gene (6 bases). Trimming shortened V by 7 bases and J by 0 bases, and 16 bases separated the two germline ends. The germline V gene has CDR1 LNHDA and CDR2 SQIVND (reference sequence). The CDR3 extends over 15 amino acids. The CDR3 DNA reads TGTGCCAGTACTAGGGAGGCCTTCCGCTCCTACGAGCAGTACTTC. Encoded protein: CASTREAFRSYEQYF.

Here the CDR3 DNA reads TGTGCCAGCAGTGAACAGGGGAATGGCTACACCTTC. Protein product: CASSEQGNGYTF. The chain carries TRBV6-1 and TRBJ1-2; D may be TRBD1 (6 bases). V shed 2 bases and J shed 6 bases, with 7 bases lying between them. The germline CDR1 and CDR2 sequences are MNHNS and SASEGT. The CDR3 spans 12 residues.

The CDR3 spells CASREGQGANEKLFF. The CDR3 DNA follows: TGCGCCAGCAGGGAAGGACAGGGGGCTAATGAAAAACTGTTTTTT. The genes are TRBV10-2 and TRBJ1-4, with TRBD1 matching over 10 bases. V shed 6 bases and J 3 bases; nucleotides not matched to a gene: 4. This CDR3 comprises 15 residues. Germline V gives CDR1 WSHSY, CDR2 SAAADI.

The gene calls are TRBV7-6 and TRBJ2-3; the match to TRBD2 covers 9 bases. V trimming: 4 bases; J trimming: 8 bases; junction bases outside the gene matches: 7. CDR1 and CDR2 from the germline V gene are SGHVS and FNYEAQ. This CDR3 spans 14 amino acids. DNA of the CDR3: TGTGCCAGCAGCTCGCCCGGGCGGGAGGGTACGCAGTATTTT. It translates to CASSSPGREGTQYF. The whole variable domain, remainder taken from reference TRBV7-6 and TRBJ2-3, is GAGVSQSPRYKVTKRGQDVALRCDPISGHVSLYWYRQALGQGPEFLTYFNYEAQQDKSGLPNDRFSAERPEGSISTLTIQRTEQRDSAMYRCASSSPGREGTQYFGPGTRLTVL.

The CDR3 region is CASSLSGTSDYEQYF. The DNA for the CDR3 is TGTGCCAGCAGCTTATCCGGGACTAGCGACTACGAGCAGTACTTC. This chain connects TRBV7-6 to TRBJ2-7, with 10 positions matching TRBD2. Germline V gives CDR1 SGHVS, CDR2 FNYEAQ. The CDR3 contains 15 residues. The junction had 4 bases not matched to a gene; V was cut back by 2 bases and J by 3 bases.

J is TRBJ1-6 and V is TRBV18, with 8 bases fitting TRBD1. CDR3 length: 14 residues. J lost 9 bases, V lost 5 bases, and 6 bases had no gene match. Looked up from germline, CDR1 is KGHSH and CDR2 is LQKENI. In DNA form, the CDR3 reads TGTGCCAGCTCAGAAGACAGGGGAGGTTCACCCCTCCACTTT. Protein sequence: CASSEDRGGSPLHF.

The rearrangement joins TRBV7-2 to TRBJ1-1; possible D gene TRBD1, 5 bases. This CDR3 region has 14 residues. Germline loops: CDR1 SGHTA, CDR2 FQGNSA. Trimming removed 5 bases at V and 6 bases at J, with 16 bases between. DNA for the CDR3: TGTGCCAGCAGCCCCGGGGGGGGTCGACCTGAAGCTTTCTTT. Its protein is CASSPGGGRPEAFF.

This clone was detected only a few times. The chain recombines TRBV5-1 with TRBJ2-1, with D hard to call. Germline values: CDR1 SGHRS, CDR2 YFSETQ. V was shortened by 0 bases and J by 0 bases, with 7 bases between the two germline ends. CDR3 length: 15 amino acids. The CDR3: CASSLVLSSYNEQFF. Here the CDR3 DNA reads TGCGCCAGCAGCTTGGTGCTGAGCTCCTACAATGAGCAGTTCTTC.

This chain uses TRBV27 with TRBJ1-2; TRBD1 is a possible D gene (5 bases). The germline V gene has CDR1 MNHEY and CDR2 SMNVEV (reference sequence). The CDR3 loop spans 15 amino acids. V was shortened by 4 bases and J by 4 bases, with 16 bases between the two germline ends. CDR3 sequence reads: CASSSRQSRAYGYTF. The DNA for the CDR3 is TGTGCCAGCAGTTCCAGACAGAGCAGAGCCTATGGCTACACCTTC.

The V gene is TRBV6-2 or TRBV6-3, the J gene TRBJ2-6; D is uncertain. CDR1 and CDR2 from the germline V gene are MNHEY and SVGEGT. The germline V and J ends were trimmed by 6 bases and 4 bases, with 10 bases remaining between them. The CDR3 totals 14 residues. The CDR3 nucleotides read TGTGCCAGCAGCCACGACACAGGGGCCAACGTCCTGACTTTC. It is translated as CASSHDTGANVLTF.

The chain uses TRBV15 and TRBJ1-2; 7 nucleotides line up with TRBD1. This CDR3 spans 16 amino acids. The junction had 11 bases not matched to a gene; V was cut back by 4 bases and J by 3 bases. The germline V gene has CDR1 LNHNV and CDR2 YYDKDF (reference sequence). The CDR3 loop reads CATSTGTAHSDYGYTF. CDR3 nucleotides: TGTGCCACCAGCACGGGGACAGCGCATTCAGACTATGGCTACACCTTC.

This rearrangement joins TRBV4-3 to TRBJ2-7; tentatively, D is TRBD2 (5 bases). This CDR3 spans 12 amino acids. Germline lookup yields CDR1 LGHNA and CDR2 YSLEER. Between the trimmed V and J ends, which lost 1 base and 7 bases, there was a span of 8 bases. DNA of the CDR3: TGCGCCAGCAGCCAAGTTCGCGGGGAGCAGTACTTC. Amino acids: CASSQVRGEQYF.

This chain joins TRBV7-9 and TRBJ2-7, with 8 bases aligning to TRBD2. The CDR3 length is 13 residues. CDR1 is SEHNR and CDR2 is FQNEAQ in the germline V gene (reference sequence). V lost 7 bases and J lost 7; bases outside the gene matches: 9. CDR3 coding DNA: TGTGCCAGCAATTCGGGAGGGGATCGGGAGCAGTACTTC. Protein product: CASNSGGDREQYF.

This chain uses TRBV7-2 with TRBJ1-1; 8 bases align to TRBD1. The CDR3 contains 13 residues. Germline CDR1 SGHTA, CDR2 FQGNSA. V gave up 5 bases and J gave up 10 bases; unmatched junction bases: 9. The CDR3 region has the DNA TGTGCCAGCAGCACTAGACAGGGGTTGGTAGCTTTCTTT. Translated, it gives CASSTRQGLVAFF.

This chain connects TRBV20-1 to TRBJ1-5; D is undetermined. The CDR3 sequence is 15 residues long. V lost 3 bases and J 5 bases, leaving 17 bases between the germline ends. Germline-derived CDR1 and CDR2 are DFQATT and SNEGSKA (reference sequence). The CDR3 nucleotides read TGCAGTGCTAGTACTAGTCCCCGAGGACATCAGCCCCAGCATTTT. Its protein is CSASTSPRGHQPQHF.

V usage is TRBV19 and J usage is TRBJ1-2, with 8 bases aligning to TRBD1. Germline CDR1 is LNHDA and CDR2 is SQIVND (reference sequence). The CDR3 runs 13 residues. V lost 4 bases, J lost 2 bases, and 0 bases stayed unmatched. Written as DNA, the CDR3 is TGTGCCAGTAGTAGGACAGGGAACTATGGCTACACCTTC. This encodes CASSRTGNYGYTF.

For the CDR3, the DNA is TGTGCCAGCAGCCCGGGTCAGGGAATGGATACGCAGTATTTT. Translating it yields CASSPGQGMDTQYF. The chain has TRBV7-3 and TRBJ2-3, with D maybe TRBD1 (5 bases). CDR1 and CDR2 from the germline V gene are SGHTA and FQGTGA. V lost 5 bases to trimming and J lost 6 bases, with 15 bases between them. The CDR3 spans 14 residues. Together with reference TRBV7-3 and TRBJ2-3, the CDR3 gives the full variable domain: GAGVSQTPSNKVTEKGKYVELRCDPISGHTALYWYRQSLGQGPEFLIYFQGTGAADDSGLPNDRFFAVRPEGSVSTLKIQRTERGDSAVYLCASSPGQGMDTQYFGPGTRLTVL.

CDR3 nucleotide sequence: TGTGCCAGCAGCGTAAGCCCCCCCGGACAGGGCCAAGAGACCCAGTACTTC. It is translated as CASSVSPPGQGQETQYF. The chain uses TRBV9 and TRBJ2-5; 8 nucleotides line up with TRBD1. The CDR3 totals 17 residues. Germline CDR1 and CDR2: SGDLS and YYNGEE. With V trimmed by 1 base and J by 1 base, 9 bases remained unmatched. Full variable domain (remainder filled in from reference TRBV9 and TRBJ2-5): DSGVTQTPKHLITATGQRVTLRCSPRSGDLSVYWYQQSLDQGLQFLIQYYNGEERAKGNILERFSAQQFPDLHSELNLSSLELGDSALYFCASSVSPPGQGQETQYFGPGTRLLVL.

In the case of this clone: Given a much more abundant clone one base away, this may be a read error. At the DNA level, this CDR3 is encoded by other sequences in the same sample as well. The chain combines TRBV2 with TRBJ1-6; D gene uncertain. Trimming left V 4 bases short and J 0 bases short, with 10 bases between. This CDR3 comprises 16 residues. The germline V gene encodes CDR1 SNHLY and CDR2 FYNNEI. In DNA form, the CDR3 reads TGTGCCAGCAGTGCTAGGTCGAGCTCCTATAATTCACCCCTCCACTTT. Amino acid sequence: CASSARSSSYNSPLHF.

This rearrangement joins TRBV5-1 to TRBJ2-7, with TRBD2 as a possible D gene (5 bases). CDR1 is SGHRS and CDR2 is YFSETQ in the germline V gene. The CDR3 sequence is 14 residues long. V lost 3 bases and J lost 2, with 12 bases in between. CDR3 in DNA: TGCGCCAGCAGCTCGGACTCGACACCCTACGAGCAGTACTTC. Encoded protein: CASSSDSTPYEQYF. The whole variable domain, filled in from reference TRBV5-1 and TRBJ2-7, reads KAGVTQTPRYLIKTRGQQVTLSCSPISGHRSVSWYQQTPGQGLQFLFEYFSETQRNKGNFPGRFSGRQFSNSRSEMNVSTLELGDSALYLCASSSDSTPYEQYFGPGTRLTVT.

V usage is TRBV18 and J usage is TRBJ2-5; TRBD2 aligns across 9 bases. The CDR3 is 13 amino acids. V lost 3 bases to trimming and J lost 5 bases; unmatched junction nucleotides: 1. The germline gives CDR1 KGHSH, CDR2 LQKENI. The CDR3 bases are TGTGCCAGCTCACCCGGACTAGCGGAGACCCAGTACTTC. It translates to CASSPGLAETQYF.

The chain has TRBV7-3 and TRBJ2-3; TRBD1 matches 8 bases. The CDR3 totals 16 residues. Germline CDR1 SGHTA, CDR2 FQGTGA. Trimming took 5 bases from V and 2 from J; bases not matched to a gene: 9. The CDR3 sequence: CASSPTGTGFTDTQYF. CDR3 DNA sequence: TGTGCCAGCAGCCCCACCGGGACAGGATTCACAGATACGCAGTATTTT.

The rearrangement joins TRBV27 to TRBJ2-7; TRBD1 agrees at 7 bases. The ends lost 8 bases at V and 0 bases at J; junction bases unmatched: 4. CDR1 and CDR2 from the germline V gene are MNHEY and SMNVEV (reference sequence). The CDR3 is 13 residues long. The CDR3 here is CASQGQDSYEQYF. The CDR3 region has the DNA TGTGCCAGCCAAGGACAGGACTCCTACGAGCAGTACTTC.

The V and J genes are TRBV9 and TRBJ1-6; D may be TRBD1 (6 bases). Trimming removed 3 bases at V and 5 bases at J, with 15 bases between. The CDR3 is made up of 16 amino acids. Germline V gene sequence: CDR1 SGDLS, CDR2 YYNGEE. CDR3 region: CASSGEGGDDNSPLHF. The CDR3 nucleotides read TGTGCCAGCAGCGGAGAGGGGGGGGATGATAATTCACCCCTCCACTTT.

The chain is built from TRBV30 and TRBJ2-5; 8 bases match TRBD2. With V trimmed by 3 bases and J by 2 bases, 14 bases remained unmatched. Looked up from germline, CDR1 is GTSNPN and CDR2 is SVGIG (reference sequence). The CDR3 runs to 17 residues. The CDR3 DNA is TGTGCCTGGAGGGGCGAACTAGCGGACGATTCTCAAGAGACCCAGTACTTC. Protein sequence: CAWRGELADDSQETQYF.